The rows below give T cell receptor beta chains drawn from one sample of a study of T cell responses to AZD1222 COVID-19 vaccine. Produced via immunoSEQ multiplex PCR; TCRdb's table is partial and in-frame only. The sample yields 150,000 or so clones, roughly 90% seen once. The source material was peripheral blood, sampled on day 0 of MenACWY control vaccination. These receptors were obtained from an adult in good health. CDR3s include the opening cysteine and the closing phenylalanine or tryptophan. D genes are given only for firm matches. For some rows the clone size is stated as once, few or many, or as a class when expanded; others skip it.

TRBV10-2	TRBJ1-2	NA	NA	TGCGCCAGCAGTGAAGGCCGTCCCAATGGCTACACCTTC	CASSEGRPNGYTF
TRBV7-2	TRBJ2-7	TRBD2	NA	TGTGCCAGCAGTCCTACTAGCGGGATCCCCCGCGAGCAGTACTTC	CASSPTSGIPREQYF
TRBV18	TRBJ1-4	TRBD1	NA	TGTGCCAGCTCACCAAGACAGGGGGCGGAAAAACTGTTTTTT	CASSPRQGAEKLFF
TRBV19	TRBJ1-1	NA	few	TGTGCCAGTAGAACACCTACGGGACCTTTTGGGCGAGGGAAAGCGGCAGCTTTCTTT	CASRTPTGPFGRGKAAAFF
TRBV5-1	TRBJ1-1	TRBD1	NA	TGCGCCAGCAGCTTTTCAGGGGGATTGAACACTGAAGCTTTCTTT	CASSFSGGLNTEAFF
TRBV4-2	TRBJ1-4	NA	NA	TGTGCCAGCAGCCCCGTCAGGGCAGGGACCACGGCTAATGAAAAACTGTTTTTT	CASSPVRAGTTANEKLFF
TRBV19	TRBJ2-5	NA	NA	TGTGCCAGTAGTATAGACCTGGAAGAGACCCAGTACTTC	CASSIDLEETQYF
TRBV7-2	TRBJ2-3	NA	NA	TGTGCCAGCAGCTTAGATGGTGGAGGCCCCACAGATACGCAGTATTTT	CASSLDGGGPTDTQYF
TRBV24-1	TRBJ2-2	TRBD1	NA	TGTGCCACCAACAAGGGTGACAGGGGCAACACCGGGGAGCTGTTTTTT	CATNKGDRGNTGELFF
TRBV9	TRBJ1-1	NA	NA	TGTGCCAGCAGCGTAGGGGGCAGGGGAGACACTGAAGCTTTCTTT	CASSVGGRGDTEAFF
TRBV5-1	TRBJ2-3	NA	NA	TGCGCCAGCAGCCCGGGACTTCCTTTACCCGCCACAGATACGCAGTATTTT	CASSPGLPLPATDTQYF
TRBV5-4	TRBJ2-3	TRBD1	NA	TGTGCCAGCAGCCCCGGGACAGCCTATAGCACAGATACGCAGTATTTT	CASSPGTAYSTDTQYF
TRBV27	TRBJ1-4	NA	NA	TGTGCCAGCAGACCAACGGGCCGACCAGAACTGTTTTTT	CASRPTGRPELFF
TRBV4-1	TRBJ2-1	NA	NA	TGCGCCAGCAGCCAAGGGAATGAGCAGTTCTTC	CASSQGNEQFF
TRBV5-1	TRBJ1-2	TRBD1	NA	TGCGCCAGCAGCGCCGGGACAGTTTATGGCTACACCTTC	CASSAGTVYGYTF
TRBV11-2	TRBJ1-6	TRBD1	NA	TGTGCCAGCAGCCCGGACAGGACCTATAATTCACCCCTCCACTTT	CASSPDRTYNSPLHF
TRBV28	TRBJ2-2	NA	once	TGTGCCAGCACCCCACTCCCCCTCACGAACACCGGGGAGCTGTTTTTT	CASTPLPLTNTGELFF
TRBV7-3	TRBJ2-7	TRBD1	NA	TGTGCCAGCAGCCCCAGACAGGGCTACGAGCAGTACTTC	CASSPRQGYEQYF
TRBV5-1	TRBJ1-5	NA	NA	TGCGCCAGCAGCTTCGGGGGAGGGGATCAGCCCCAGCATTTT	CASSFGGGDQPQHF
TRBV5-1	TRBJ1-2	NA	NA	TGCGCCAGCAGCGACACCAACTATGGCTACACCTTC	CASSDTNYGYTF
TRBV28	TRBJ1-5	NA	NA	TGTGCCAGCAGTCTAACCGGGACACTTTATCAGCCCCAGCATTTT	CASSLTGTLYQPQHF
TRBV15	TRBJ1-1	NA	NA	TGTGCCACCAGCAGAGATAGCGGCCATGACACTGAAGCTTTCTTT	CATSRDSGHDTEAFF
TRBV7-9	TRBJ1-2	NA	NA	TGTGCCAGCAGCTTAACGTGGTCCTATGGCTACACCTTC	CASSLTWSYGYTF
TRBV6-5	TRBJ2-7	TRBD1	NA	TGTGCCAGCAGGCGTCCGGGACAGTCCTACGAGCAGTACTTC	CASRRPGQSYEQYF
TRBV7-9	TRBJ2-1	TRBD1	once	TGTGCCAGCAGCTTAGAAACGTGGGACAGGGGATACAATGAGCAGTTCTTC	CASSLETWDRGYNEQFF
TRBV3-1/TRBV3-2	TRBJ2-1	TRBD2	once	TGTGCCAGCAGCCTGGGACTAGCGGGCACGAGCTCCTACAATGAGCAGTTCTTC	CASSLGLAGTSSYNEQFF
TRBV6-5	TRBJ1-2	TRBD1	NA	TGTGCCAGCAGTACCCGGGACAGGGATCAAGGCTTACGGACCTTC	CASSTRDRDQGLRTF
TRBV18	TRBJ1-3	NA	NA	TGTGCCAGCTCACCACTACCGGGCGGGGGAGCAGGAAACACCATATATTTT	CASSPLPGGGAGNTIYF
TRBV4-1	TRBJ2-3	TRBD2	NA	TGCGCCAGCAGCCAAGGGGGACTAGCGGGAGGAGGGGCGGATACGCAGTATTTT	CASSQGGLAGGGADTQYF
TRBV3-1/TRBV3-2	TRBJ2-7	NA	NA	TGTGCCAGCAGCCAAGGCCCAAGCTCCTACGAGCAGTACTTC	CASSQGPSSYEQYF
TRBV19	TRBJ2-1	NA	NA	TGTGCCAGTAGTACTCGCATGGGGCAGGGATTTTTGGAGAATGAGCAGTTCTTC	CASSTRMGQGFLENEQFF
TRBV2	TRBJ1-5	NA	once	TGTGCCAGCAGTGGGGGCCTGGGGCCCCAGCATTTT	CASSGGLGPQHF
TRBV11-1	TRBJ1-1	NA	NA	TGTGCCAGCAGCTTAGTACCCCCTCGGGCGGACACTGAAGCTTTCTTT	CASSLVPPRADTEAFF
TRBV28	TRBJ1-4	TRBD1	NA	TGTGCCAGCAGTCCAACAGGGGCGACTAATGAAAAACTGTTTTTT	CASSPTGATNEKLFF
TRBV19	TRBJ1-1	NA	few	TGTGCCAGTAGATGGGGGACGGTCAACACTGAAGCTTTCTTT	CASRWGTVNTEAFF
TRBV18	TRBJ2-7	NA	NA	TGTGCCAGCTCACCACCGTTAGCGGAGGGGAGCTACGAGCAGTACTTC	CASSPPLAEGSYEQYF
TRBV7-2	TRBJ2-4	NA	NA	TGTGCCAGCAGCTTGGGTGAGGTAGCCAAAAACATTCAGTACTTC	CASSLGEVAKNIQYF
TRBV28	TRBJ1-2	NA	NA	TGTGCCAGCAGTTTAGTCGCCAGTTCCTCCTATGGCTACACCTTC	CASSLVASSSYGYTF
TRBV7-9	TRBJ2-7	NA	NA	TGTGCCAGCAGCCCATTCGAGATGGCGGAGGCCTCCTACGAGCAGTACTTC	CASSPFEMAEASYEQYF